These T cell receptor beta chains were read from a single sample in a study of T-cell reconstitution after alpha-beta-depleted transplantation in children. TCRdb passed the PCR reads through MiXCR, listing each CDR3 protein once. The sample carries around 600,000 distinct CDR3 sequences, around 23% recorded once. Sequencing used PBMCs, mostly from graft donor cells, obtained 360 days after TCRalphabeta/CD19-depleted stem cell transplant. Receptors originate from a boy in the first two years of life who had a stem cell transplant for acute myeloid leukemia, so the T cells may come from the graft donor. The CDR3 runs from the conserved cysteine through the conserved F or W. The order of the fields is D gene, CDR3 length, V gene, clone size, J gene, CDR3 DNA, CDR3 protein. D genes are given only for firm matches. Some rows have no size entry. The others give once, few or many, or a class for an expanded clone.

D: TRBD1; length: 13; V: TRBV29-1; size: few; J: TRBJ1-1; DNA: TGCAGCGTTGGGACAGGCACGAACACTGAAGCTTTCTTT; CDR3: CSVGTGTNTEAFF
D: .; length: 14; V: TRBV29-1; size: .; J: TRBJ2-4; DNA: TGCAGCGTTGATGCGGACAGCGACGGGTATATTCAGTACTTC; CDR3: CSVDADSDGYIQYF
D: TRBD2; length: 16; V: TRBV11-3; size: few; J: TRBJ2-3; DNA: TGTGCCAGCAGCTTAGAAGCGGGGGCTTCCACAGATACGCAGTATTTT; CDR3: CASSLEAGASTDTQYF
D: .; length: 14; V: TRBV4-3; size: few; J: TRBJ2-1; DNA: TGCGCCAGCAGCCCTAGCCTCGCTGGGGATGAGCAGTTCTTC; CDR3: CASSPSLAGDEQFF
D: .; length: 13; V: TRBV24-1; size: few; J: TRBJ1-1; DNA: TGTGCCACCACGTCGACGGGAGGCACTGAAGCTTTCTTT; CDR3: CATTSTGGTEAFF
D: .; length: 17; V: TRBV20-1; size: few; J: TRBJ1-4; DNA: TGCAGTGCTAGGGACAGCGGCGGTTGGGCAACTAATGAAAAACTGTTTTTT; CDR3: CSARDSGGWATNEKLFF
D: TRBD1; length: 16; V: TRBV7-9; size: many; J: TRBJ1-1; DNA: TGTGCCAGCAGCTTAGGACAGGGCGCAATGAACACTGAAGCTTTCTTT; CDR3: CASSLGQGAMNTEAFF
D: .; length: 11; V: TRBV6-6; size: few; J: TRBJ1-3; DNA: TGTGCCAGCAGTTACTCTGGTGACTTACAATTT; CDR3: CASSYSGDLQF
D: TRBD1; length: 11; V: TRBV29-1; size: many; J: TRBJ1-2; DNA: TGCAGCGTGACAGGGGGGTATGGCTACACCTTC; CDR3: CSVTGGYGYTF
D: TRBD2; length: 17; V: TRBV12-3/TRBV12-4; size: .; J: TRBJ2-3; DNA: TGTGCCAGCAGTGCGGCGGGACTAGCGAAACTCACAGATACGCAGTATTTT; CDR3: CASSAAGLAKLTDTQYF
D: TRBD1; length: 17; V: TRBV7-3; size: .; J: TRBJ2-7; DNA: TGTGCCAGCAGCTTAAATGGATTGTCGGACAGGGCCTACGAGCAGTACTTC; CDR3: CASSLNGLSDRAYEQYF
D: .; length: 18; V: TRBV24-1; size: few; J: TRBJ2-6; DNA: TGTGCCACCAGTGATCCGCGAGGGCAAGGCTCTGGGGCCAACGTCCTGACTTTC; CDR3: CATSDPRGQGSGANVLTF
D: .; length: 15; V: TRBV7-2; size: .; J: TRBJ1-4; DNA: TGTGCCAGCAGCTTAATACCTGTTAGGGAAGAAAAACTGTTTTTT; CDR3: CASSLIPVREEKLFF
D: .; length: 14; V: TRBV20-1; size: .; J: TRBJ1-5; DNA: TGCAGTGCTGGACATCCTCAGGGAAATCAGCCCCAGCATTTT; CDR3: CSAGHPQGNQPQHF